A selection of T cell receptor beta chains follows, all from one sample in a study of cytomegalovirus exposure and HLA in healthy donors. Sequenced by immunoSEQ multiplex PCR; TCRdb stores in-frame clones only, minus some. Of 100,000 to 150,000 clones in the sample, less than 90% were seen once. The material sequenced was PBMCs. All receptors come from a man between 18 and 35 years old in good health and CMV-seropositive. Each CDR3 is given with its conserved first and last residue. The order of the fields is D gene, V gene, clone size, J gene, CDR3 DNA, CDR3 protein. A D gene is named only where the DNA matches it firmly. Rows give clone size only sometimes, using once, few, many, or a class for an expanded clone.

d_call: TRBD2; v_call: TRBV2; clone_size: NA; j_call: TRBJ2-1; cdr3_nt: TGTGCCACCTATCTTAGCGGGAGAGACAATGAGCAGTTCTTC; cdr3_aa: CATYLSGRDNEQFF
d_call: NA; v_call: TRBV5-8; clone_size: few; j_call: TRBJ2-1; cdr3_nt: TGTGCCAGCAGCTTGACAGAGCAGTTCTTC; cdr3_aa: CASSLTEQFF
d_call: NA; v_call: TRBV7-3; clone_size: NA; j_call: TRBJ2-2; cdr3_nt: TGTGCCAGCAGCTCACAGGGATACACCGGGGAGCTGTTTTTT; cdr3_aa: CASSSQGYTGELFF
d_call: NA; v_call: TRBV2; clone_size: few; j_call: TRBJ1-1; cdr3_nt: TGTGCCAGCGGCAGGGTTTACACTGAAGCTTTCTTT; cdr3_aa: CASGRVYTEAFF
d_call: TRBD1; v_call: TRBV15; clone_size: NA; j_call: TRBJ2-3; cdr3_nt: TGTGCCACCAGCAGGAGTGGGACAGGGACAGATACGCAGTATTTT; cdr3_aa: CATSRSGTGTDTQYF
d_call: TRBD2; v_call: TRBV7-9; clone_size: NA; j_call: TRBJ2-1; cdr3_nt: TGTGCCAGCAGCCCCCCCCCGGGCCTAGCGGGGGGCAACAATGAGCAGTTCTTC; cdr3_aa: CASSPPPGLAGGNNEQFF
d_call: NA; v_call: TRBV13; clone_size: NA; j_call: TRBJ2-2; cdr3_nt: TGTGCCAGCAGTCCCCGGTCCACCGGGGAGCTGTTTTTT; cdr3_aa: CASSPRSTGELFF
d_call: TRBD1; v_call: TRBV11-2; clone_size: NA; j_call: TRBJ1-3; cdr3_nt: TGTGCCAGCAGCCCTCGGGACAGGGGGCTAGGAAACACCATATATTTT; cdr3_aa: CASSPRDRGLGNTIYF
d_call: NA; v_call: TRBV30; clone_size: NA; j_call: TRBJ1-4; cdr3_nt: TGTGCCTGGCTCAGGGGAAGTGAAAAACTGTTTTTT; cdr3_aa: CAWLRGSEKLFF
d_call: NA; v_call: TRBV13; clone_size: NA; j_call: TRBJ2-7; cdr3_nt: TGTGCCAGCAGCTTAGGCAGGCCTGAGTACGAGCAGTACTTC; cdr3_aa: CASSLGRPEYEQYF
d_call: NA; v_call: TRBV2; clone_size: NA; j_call: TRBJ2-1; cdr3_nt: TGTGCCAGCGGAACGTTAGCGGCCGTACCTTACAATGAGCAGTTCTTC; cdr3_aa: CASGTLAAVPYNEQFF
d_call: TRBD1; v_call: TRBV28; clone_size: few; j_call: TRBJ2-7; cdr3_nt: TGTGCCAGCCGTGGGGGAGGGACAGGGACTTCCTACGAGCAGTACTTC; cdr3_aa: CASRGGGTGTSYEQYF
d_call: TRBD1; v_call: TRBV28; clone_size: few; j_call: TRBJ2-2; cdr3_nt: TGTGCCAGCAGTTACCAACAGGGGACCGGGGAGCTGTTTTTT; cdr3_aa: CASSYQQGTGELFF
d_call: NA; v_call: TRBV14; clone_size: NA; j_call: TRBJ2-6; cdr3_nt: TGTGCCAGCAGCCAAGGGACAGTGCTTATGGGTGGGGCCAACGTCCTGACTTTC; cdr3_aa: CASSQGTVLMGGANVLTF
d_call: NA; v_call: TRBV6-5; clone_size: NA; j_call: TRBJ2-1; cdr3_nt: TGTGCCAGCAGTTACTCTGACCAGGGGAATGAGCAGTTCTTC; cdr3_aa: CASSYSDQGNEQFF
d_call: NA; v_call: TRBV25-1; clone_size: NA; j_call: TRBJ1-2; cdr3_nt: TGTGCCAGCAGTGAATTCGTGGGGGGGGACTATGGCTACACCTTC; cdr3_aa: CASSEFVGGDYGYTF
d_call: NA; v_call: TRBV4-1; clone_size: NA; j_call: TRBJ2-3; cdr3_nt: TGCGCCAGCAGTCGGGTCCTCCGAGAGGCAGATACGCAGTATTTT; cdr3_aa: CASSRVLREADTQYF
d_call: TRBD1; v_call: TRBV2; clone_size: NA; j_call: TRBJ1-5; cdr3_nt: TGTGCCAGCAGAGATGGACAGGGGTATAGCAATCAGCCCCAGCATTTT; cdr3_aa: CASRDGQGYSNQPQHF
d_call: TRBD1; v_call: TRBV6-5; clone_size: NA; j_call: TRBJ2-2; cdr3_nt: TGTGCCACCCGGGACAGGGTGAACACCGGGGAGCTGTTTTTT; cdr3_aa: CATRDRVNTGELFF
d_call: NA; v_call: TRBV29-1; clone_size: once; j_call: TRBJ2-3; cdr3_nt: TGCAGCGTGGCCCAAGATACGCAGTATTTT; cdr3_aa: CSVAQDTQYF
d_call: TRBD2; v_call: TRBV30; clone_size: NA; j_call: TRBJ2-7; cdr3_nt: TGTGCCTGGAGTGAACGCGGGGGGACTCCATACGAGCAGTACTTC; cdr3_aa: CAWSERGGTPYEQYF
d_call: NA; v_call: TRBV7-9; clone_size: NA; j_call: TRBJ2-7; cdr3_nt: TGTGCCAGCAGCGCGGGGCAGACGCCCTACGAGCAGTACTTC; cdr3_aa: CASSAGQTPYEQYF
d_call: TRBD2; v_call: TRBV29-1; clone_size: NA; j_call: TRBJ2-1; cdr3_nt: TGCAGCGCCCCGGGGAGCGGGGGGCCGTACGAGCAGTTCTTC; cdr3_aa: CSAPGSGGPYEQFF
d_call: TRBD2; v_call: TRBV14; clone_size: NA; j_call: TRBJ2-3; cdr3_nt: TGTGCCAGCAGGCGGTCGGGACTAGACCCAGATACGCAGTATTTT; cdr3_aa: CASRRSGLDPDTQYF
d_call: NA; v_call: TRBV29-1; clone_size: NA; j_call: TRBJ2-5; cdr3_nt: TGCAGCGCCCGGACAGAAGAGACCCAGTACTTC; cdr3_aa: CSARTEETQYF
d_call: NA; v_call: TRBV11-2; clone_size: NA; j_call: TRBJ2-5; cdr3_nt: TGTGCCAGCAGCTTAGGCCCTGGAGAAGAGACCCAGTACTTC; cdr3_aa: CASSLGPGEETQYF
d_call: NA; v_call: TRBV9; clone_size: NA; j_call: TRBJ2-7; cdr3_nt: TGTGCCAGCAGCGTAGGTCCGGAGGGGAACGAGCAGTACTTC; cdr3_aa: CASSVGPEGNEQYF
d_call: NA; v_call: TRBV15; clone_size: NA; j_call: TRBJ1-2; cdr3_nt: TGTGCCACCAGCAGAGAAGCGAGGGGCTACACCTTC; cdr3_aa: CATSREARGYTF
d_call: TRBD1; v_call: TRBV4-1; clone_size: NA; j_call: TRBJ2-7; cdr3_nt: TGCGCCAGCAGCCAACCAGTGGGGACAGCCTACGAGCAGTACTTC; cdr3_aa: CASSQPVGTAYEQYF
d_call: TRBD1; v_call: TRBV6-1; clone_size: NA; j_call: TRBJ1-5; cdr3_nt: TGTGCCAGCAGTGACTTTACAGGGGGCAATCAGCCCCAGCATTTT; cdr3_aa: CASSDFTGGNQPQHF
d_call: NA; v_call: TRBV19; clone_size: NA; j_call: TRBJ1-1; cdr3_nt: TGTGCCAGTAGTATACGGCAGGGGAGCGGCACTGAAGCTTTCTTT; cdr3_aa: CASSIRQGSGTEAFF
d_call: NA; v_call: TRBV6-1; clone_size: few; j_call: TRBJ1-5; cdr3_nt: TGTGCCAGCAAGAGGGGACACTCCGATCAGCCCCAGCATTTT; cdr3_aa: CASKRGHSDQPQHF
d_call: TRBD2; v_call: TRBV2; clone_size: NA; j_call: TRBJ2-7; cdr3_nt: TGTGCCAGCAGTGAATTCCTTGGGACTAGCGGGGGGGCAGACGACGAGCAGTACTTC; cdr3_aa: CASSEFLGTSGGADDEQYF
d_call: TRBD2; v_call: TRBV5-1; clone_size: NA; j_call: TRBJ2-7; cdr3_nt: TGCGCCAGCAGCTTGGTGGGCGGGGGGGCCTCCTACGAGCAGTACTTC; cdr3_aa: CASSLVGGGASYEQYF
d_call: NA; v_call: TRBV28; clone_size: NA; j_call: TRBJ2-3; cdr3_nt: TGTGCCACCGATGGGGGGAGAGGTCTCACAGATACGCAGTATTTT; cdr3_aa: CATDGGRGLTDTQYF
d_call: NA; v_call: TRBV6-5; clone_size: NA; j_call: TRBJ1-1; cdr3_nt: TGTGCCAGCAGTTACTGGCCCTACACTGAAGCTTTCTTT; cdr3_aa: CASSYWPYTEAFF
d_call: NA; v_call: TRBV30; clone_size: NA; j_call: TRBJ1-4; cdr3_nt: TGTGCCTGGAGTGCCCAGGGCTTGGCTAATGAAAAACTGTTTTTT; cdr3_aa: CAWSAQGLANEKLFF
d_call: NA; v_call: TRBV19; clone_size: NA; j_call: TRBJ2-7; cdr3_nt: TGTGCCAGTAGTATAGATAGCCGGCAGGGTGAGCAGTACTTC; cdr3_aa: CASSIDSRQGEQYF
d_call: TRBD2; v_call: TRBV4-1; clone_size: NA; j_call: TRBJ2-7; cdr3_nt: TGCGCCAGCAGCCAAGAGGATAGCGGGACGACCTACGAGCAGTACTTC; cdr3_aa: CASSQEDSGTTYEQYF
d_call: NA; v_call: TRBV30; clone_size: NA; j_call: TRBJ2-2; cdr3_nt: TGTGCCTGGGGGCGGGGTGGGGGAGAAACCGGGGAGCTGTTTTTT; cdr3_aa: CAWGRGGGETGELFF
d_call: TRBD2; v_call: TRBV27; clone_size: NA; j_call: TRBJ2-1; cdr3_nt: TGTGCCAGCAGTTCGTTCGGGACTAGCGGGGGGTGGGTAAATGAGCAGTTCTTC; cdr3_aa: CASSSFGTSGGWVNEQFF
d_call: TRBD1; v_call: TRBV28; clone_size: NA; j_call: TRBJ1-2; cdr3_nt: TGTGCCAGCAGTAAATCTAAGACAGGGCTCTATGGCTACACCTTC; cdr3_aa: CASSKSKTGLYGYTF
d_call: TRBD2; v_call: TRBV13; clone_size: once; j_call: TRBJ2-6; cdr3_nt: TGTGCCAGCGGAGGCGGGGGGGCGAGCTCTGGGGCCAACGTCCTGACTTTC; cdr3_aa: CASGGGGASSGANVLTF
d_call: NA; v_call: TRBV28; clone_size: NA; j_call: TRBJ1-5; cdr3_nt: TGTGCCAGCAGTTTAGGCGGGATCCTTCAGCCCCAGCATTTT; cdr3_aa: CASSLGGILQPQHF
d_call: TRBD1; v_call: TRBV5-5; clone_size: NA; j_call: TRBJ1-1; cdr3_nt: TGTGCCAGCAGTCAACAGGGGCTAGCTTTCTTT; cdr3_aa: CASSQQGLAFF
d_call: NA; v_call: TRBV6-5; clone_size: NA; j_call: TRBJ1-3; cdr3_nt: TGTGCCAGCAGTTATTCCGGCTCTGGAAACACCATATATTTT; cdr3_aa: CASSYSGSGNTIYF
d_call: TRBD1; v_call: TRBV10-2; clone_size: NA; j_call: TRBJ2-5; cdr3_nt: TGCGCCAGCAGTGAGTCTGGGACAGGGGAGACCCAGTACTTC; cdr3_aa: CASSESGTGETQYF
d_call: TRBD1; v_call: TRBV11-3; clone_size: NA; j_call: TRBJ2-1; cdr3_nt: TGTGCCACCCCTACAGGGGGCAATGAGCAGTTCTTC; cdr3_aa: CATPTGGNEQFF
d_call: NA; v_call: TRBV15; clone_size: NA; j_call: TRBJ1-2; cdr3_nt: TGTGCCACCAGCAGAGGAGTAGCTAACTATGGCTACACCTTC; cdr3_aa: CATSRGVANYGYTF
d_call: NA; v_call: TRBV28; clone_size: few; j_call: TRBJ2-7; cdr3_nt: TGTGCCAGCAGCATTACCGGGACATCCTACGAGCAGTACTTC; cdr3_aa: CASSITGTSYEQYF
d_call: TRBD2; v_call: TRBV6-5; clone_size: NA; j_call: TRBJ2-3; cdr3_nt: TGTGCCAGCAGTCGGGGGGGCCTGCCCACAGATACGCAGTATTTT; cdr3_aa: CASSRGGLPTDTQYF
d_call: NA; v_call: TRBV30; clone_size: NA; j_call: TRBJ1-1; cdr3_nt: TGTGCCTGGAGTACTTACGGGACTGAAGCTTTCTTT; cdr3_aa: CAWSTYGTEAFF
d_call: NA; v_call: TRBV2; clone_size: NA; j_call: TRBJ1-4; cdr3_nt: TGTGCCAGCAGTGAAAGAGGTTTTGAAAAACTGTTTTTT; cdr3_aa: CASSERGFEKLFF